This record concerns one T cell receptor beta chain sequence. Trimming removed 1 base from V and 7 bases from J, with 10 bases in between. This CDR3 has 14 residues. In germline, CDR1 is LGHNA, CDR2 YNFKEQ. These data are taken from a study of cytomegalovirus exposure and HLA in healthy donors. PCR employed 60 Vbeta and 13 Jbeta primers. This table comes from immunoSEQ multiplex PCR, and its TCRdb copy is limited to in-frame clones, with some not included. The top ten hold nearly 6.5% of the sample, which has some 170,000 clones, around 79% seen once. The sequence was collected from a man in his forties in good health and CMV-seropositive. The sample consisted of PBMCs. The rearrangement uses TRBV4-2 and TRBJ2-2; TRBD2 might be the D (5 bases). The CDR3 region is CASSQGVGIGELFF. The CDR3 DNA reads TGTGCCAGCAGCCAAGGGGTCGGGATCGGGGAGCTGTTTTTT.